The clone carrying this T cell receptor beta chain was seen at least ten times. V was shortened by 7 bases and J by 4 bases, with 13 bases between the two germline ends. The CDR3 has 13 amino acids. Germline V CDR1 and CDR2: MNHEY, SMNVEV (reference sequence). This record belongs to a study of T cells in Graves' hyperthyroidism and ophthalmopathy. Amplification of TCR beta CDR3 regions was performed using RNA transcripts as template. The TCR CDR3 first-round RT-PCR relied on the HTBI primer set. One entry per CDR3 protein results from TCRdb running MiXCR on the multiplex PCR reads. The table has under 350,000 distinct CDR3 sequences, more than 15% seen once.

Material for sequencing was blood. J is TRBJ1-1 and V is TRBV27; no clear D gene. The clonotype comes from a woman aged 55-70 years with Graves' ophthalmopathy. CDR3 DNA sequence: TGTGCCAGCATAAACACCGGCGGCACTGAAGCTTTCTTT. This codes for CASINTGGTEAFF.